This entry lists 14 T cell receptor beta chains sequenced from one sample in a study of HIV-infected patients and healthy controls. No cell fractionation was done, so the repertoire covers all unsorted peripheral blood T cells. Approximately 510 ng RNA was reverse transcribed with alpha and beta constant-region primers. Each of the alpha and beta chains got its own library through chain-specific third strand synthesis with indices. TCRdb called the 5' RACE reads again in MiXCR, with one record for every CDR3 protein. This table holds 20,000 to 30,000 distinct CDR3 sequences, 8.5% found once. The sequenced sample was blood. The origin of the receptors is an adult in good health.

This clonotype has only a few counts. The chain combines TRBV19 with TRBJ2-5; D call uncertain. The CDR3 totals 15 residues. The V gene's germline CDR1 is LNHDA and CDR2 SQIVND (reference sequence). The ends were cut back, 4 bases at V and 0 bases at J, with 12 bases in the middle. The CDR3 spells CASSTPDGYQETQYF. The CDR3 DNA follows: TGTGCCAGTAGTACACCGGACGGGTACCAAGAGACCCAGTACTTC.

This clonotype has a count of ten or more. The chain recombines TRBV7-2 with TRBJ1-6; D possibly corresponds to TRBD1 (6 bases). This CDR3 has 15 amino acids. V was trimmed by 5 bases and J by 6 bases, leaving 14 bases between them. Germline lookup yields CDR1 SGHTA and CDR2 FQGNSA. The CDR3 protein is CASSLGGRSNSPLHF. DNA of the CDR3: TGTGCCAGCAGCCTAGGGGGACGTAGTAATTCACCCCTCCACTTT. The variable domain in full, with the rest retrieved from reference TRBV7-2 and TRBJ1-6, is GAGVSQSPSNKVTEKGKDVELRCDPISGHTALYWYRQSLGQGLEFLIYFQGNSAPDKSGLPSDRFSAERTGGSVSTLTIQRTQQEDSAVYLCASSLGGRSNSPLHFGNGTRLTVT.

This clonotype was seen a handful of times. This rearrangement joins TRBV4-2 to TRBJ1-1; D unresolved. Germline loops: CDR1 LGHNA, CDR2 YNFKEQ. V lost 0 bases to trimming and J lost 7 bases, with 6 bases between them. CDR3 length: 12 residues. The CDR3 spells CASSQDRYEAFF. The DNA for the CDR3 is TGTGCCAGCAGCCAAGACAGGTATGAAGCTTTCTTT.

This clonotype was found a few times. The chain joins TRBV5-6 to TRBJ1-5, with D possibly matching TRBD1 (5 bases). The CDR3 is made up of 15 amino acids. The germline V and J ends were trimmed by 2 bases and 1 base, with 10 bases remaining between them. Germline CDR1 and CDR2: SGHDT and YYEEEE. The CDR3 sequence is CASSFGGKSNQPQHF. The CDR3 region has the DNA TGTGCCAGCAGCTTTGGGGGGAAAAGCAATCAGCCCCAGCATTTT.

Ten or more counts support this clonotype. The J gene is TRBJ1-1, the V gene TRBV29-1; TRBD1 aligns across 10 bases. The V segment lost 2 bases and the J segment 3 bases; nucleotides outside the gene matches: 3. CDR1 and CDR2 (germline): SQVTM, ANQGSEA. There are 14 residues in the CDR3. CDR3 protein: CSVETGQGDTEAFF. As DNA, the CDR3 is TGCAGCGTTGAAACCGGACAGGGGGACACTGAAGCTTTCTTT.

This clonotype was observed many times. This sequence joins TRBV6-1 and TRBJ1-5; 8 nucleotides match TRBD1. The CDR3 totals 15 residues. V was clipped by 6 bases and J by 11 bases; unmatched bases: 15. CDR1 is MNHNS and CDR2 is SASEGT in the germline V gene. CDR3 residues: CASRGIRTGSTAQHF. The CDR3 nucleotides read TGTGCCAGCAGGGGAATCAGGACAGGGTCGACGGCCCAGCATTTT.

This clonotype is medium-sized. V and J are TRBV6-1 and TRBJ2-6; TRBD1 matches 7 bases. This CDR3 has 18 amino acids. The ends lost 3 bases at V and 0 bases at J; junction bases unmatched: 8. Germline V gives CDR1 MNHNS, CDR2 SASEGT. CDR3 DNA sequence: TGTGCCAGCAGTGATAGGTCAGGGGGTAGCTCTGGGGCCAACGTCCTGACTTTC. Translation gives CASSDRSGGSSGANVLTF.

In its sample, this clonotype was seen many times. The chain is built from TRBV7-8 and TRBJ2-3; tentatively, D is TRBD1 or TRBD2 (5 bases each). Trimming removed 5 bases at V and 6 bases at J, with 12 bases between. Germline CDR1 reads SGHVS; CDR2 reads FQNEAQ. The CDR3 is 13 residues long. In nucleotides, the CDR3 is TGTGCCAGCAGCGGGGGAGCAGATGATACGCAGTATTTT. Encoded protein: CASSGGADDTQYF.

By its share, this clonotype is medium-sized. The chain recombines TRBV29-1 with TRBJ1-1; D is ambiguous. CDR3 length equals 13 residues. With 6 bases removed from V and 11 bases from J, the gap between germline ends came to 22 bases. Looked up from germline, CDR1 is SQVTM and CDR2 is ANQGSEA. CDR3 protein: CSVETSTQSSAFF. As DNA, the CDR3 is TGCAGCGTCGAAACCTCGACCCAAAGTTCGGCTTTCTTT. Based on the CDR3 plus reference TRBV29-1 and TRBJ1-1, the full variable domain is SAVISQKPSRDICQRGTSLTIQCQVDSQVTMMFWYRQQPGQSLTLIATANQGSEATYESGFVIDKFPISRPNLTFSTLTVSNMSPEDSSIYLCSVETSTQSSAFFGQGTRLTVV.

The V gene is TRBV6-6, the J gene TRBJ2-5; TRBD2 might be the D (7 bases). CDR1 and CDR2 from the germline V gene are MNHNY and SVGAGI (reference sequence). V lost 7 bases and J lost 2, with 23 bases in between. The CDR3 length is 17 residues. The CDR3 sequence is CASTLGPPRGAQETQYF. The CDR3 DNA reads TGTGCCAGCACCCTGGGGCCCCCACGGGGGGCACAAGAGACCCAGTACTTC.

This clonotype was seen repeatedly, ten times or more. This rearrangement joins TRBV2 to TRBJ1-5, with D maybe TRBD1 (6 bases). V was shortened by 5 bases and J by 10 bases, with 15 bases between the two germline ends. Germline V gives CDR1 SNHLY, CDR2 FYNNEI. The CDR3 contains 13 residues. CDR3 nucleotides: TGTGCCAGCAGTAGGGAGGGGGATCGACCCCAGCATTTT. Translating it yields CASSREGDRPQHF.

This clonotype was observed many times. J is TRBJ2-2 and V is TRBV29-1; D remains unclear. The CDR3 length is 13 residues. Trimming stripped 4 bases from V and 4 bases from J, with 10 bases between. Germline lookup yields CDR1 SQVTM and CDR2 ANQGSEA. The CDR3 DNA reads TGCAGCGTTGTGGTGCAGCGCACCGGGGAGCTGTTTTTT. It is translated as CSVVVQRTGELFF.

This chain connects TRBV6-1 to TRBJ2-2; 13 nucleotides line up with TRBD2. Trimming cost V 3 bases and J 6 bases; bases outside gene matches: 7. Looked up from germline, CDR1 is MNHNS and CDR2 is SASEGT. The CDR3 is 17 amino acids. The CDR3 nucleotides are TGTGCCAGCAGTGATTGGGGGACTAGCGGGAATCCCGGGGAGCTGTTTTTT. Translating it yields CASSDWGTSGNPGELFF.

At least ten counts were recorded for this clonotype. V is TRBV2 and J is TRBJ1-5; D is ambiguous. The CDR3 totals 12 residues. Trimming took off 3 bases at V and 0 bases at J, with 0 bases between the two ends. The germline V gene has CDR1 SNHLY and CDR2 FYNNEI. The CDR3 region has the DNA TGTGCCAGCAGTGATAGCAATCAGCCCCAGCATTTT. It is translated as CASSDSNQPQHF.